This TCR beta chain was retrieved from a study of T-cell reconstitution after alpha-beta-depleted transplantation in children. Points on this clonotype: Antigen unknown.

The germline V gene has CDR1 SQVTM and CDR2 ANQGSEA. The CDR3 is 15 amino acids. V lost 7 bases, J lost 3 bases, and 19 bases lay in between. General study results and limits: After transplant, high TCRbeta diversity at day 60 in some patients arose from surviving recipient T cells and thymic progenitors. It was reported that alpha-beta T cells came from several hundred expanded graft clones (about two months after transplant). The main origin of T-cell counts and diversity one year after transplant was newly produced T cells.

Construction of the TCRbeta library involved unique molecular identifiers. TCRdb passed the PCR reads through MiXCR, listing each CDR3 protein once. The sample holds roughly 790,000 distinct CDR3 sequences, roughly 15% seen once. The TCR was taken from a male patient younger than 18 who had a stem cell transplant for acute lymphoblastic leukemia, so the T cells may come from the graft donor. This chain uses TRBV29-1 with TRBJ2-1; possibly TRBD2 for D (7 bases). The source material was PBMCs, mostly from graft donor cells, sampled 360 days after TCRalphabeta/CD19-depleted stem cell transplant. CDR3 loop: CSAQEEGGFYNEQFF. The CDR3 DNA sequence: TGCAGCGCTCAGGAAGAGGGGGGGTTCTACAATGAGCAGTTCTTC.